The 2 T cell receptor beta chains listed next were all sequenced from one sample in a study of T cell responses to AZD1222 COVID-19 vaccine. Repertoires were generated with immunoSEQ multiplex PCR, while TCRdb's copy carries only in-frame clones and drops some. The data contain about 70,000 clones, nearly 90% of them singletons. This specimen was peripheral blood, taken on day 0 of MenACWY control vaccination. These receptors were collected from an adult in good health.

The chain couples TRBV29-1 to TRBJ2-7; 9 nucleotides align to TRBD1. This CDR3 is 15 amino acids long. With V trimmed by 4 bases and J by 0 bases, 7 bases remained unmatched. Germline assignment: CDR1 SQVTM and CDR2 ANQGSEA. CDR3 residues: CSVVPRTGVSYEQYF. The CDR3 DNA reads TGCAGCGTTGTGCCCCGGACAGGGGTCTCCTACGAGCAGTACTTC.

V usage is TRBV30 and J usage is TRBJ2-7; 7 bases match TRBD1. The V segment lost 2 bases and the J segment 0 bases; nucleotides outside the gene matches: 4. CDR3 length: 14 residues. Germline loops: CDR1 GTSNPN, CDR2 SVGIG (reference sequence). CDR3 DNA sequence: TGTGCCTGGAGTCCCGGGACAGCCTCCTACGAGCAGTACTTC. Protein: CAWSPGTASYEQYF.